Sequencing of this T cell receptor beta chain was carried out in a study of T cell responses to AZD1222 COVID-19 vaccine. Study-level points and caveats: Donors were chiefly white British, with a greater number of females, and clonal diversity was perhaps underestimated. Along spike, vaccine-associated CD4 TCRs were found throughout, with dominance at 160-218 and 743-854. Compared with day 0, the breadth and depth of the Spike-specific TCR repertoire rose significantly after two doses of AZD1222. Only a handful of AZD1222 recipients were seropositive at baseline.

The CDR3 runs to 19 residues. V was trimmed by 3 bases and J by 0 bases, leaving 20 bases between them. The germline V gene has CDR1 KGHSH and CDR2 LQKENI. As concerns this clone: Its antigen is undetermined.

Profiled with immunoSEQ multiplex PCR; TCRdb holds only in-frame clones, not every one. Of roughly 80,000 clones listed, roughly 90% are singletons. The source was peripheral blood, collected on day 0 of MenACWY control vaccination. The chain has TRBV18 and TRBJ1-4; possible D gene TRBD1, 5 bases. This TCR was recovered from an adult in good health. The CDR3 DNA follows: TGTGCCAGCTCACCGTTTAGTCAGGGCGGCACAGCAACTAATGAAAAACTGTTTTTT. This codes for CASSPFSQGGTATNEKLFF.